The subject of this entry is one T cell receptor (beta chain). Its antigen is unknown. This sample was included in a study of cytomegalovirus exposure and HLA in healthy donors. Across the whole study: In an earlier analysis, 95 million to 130 million unique TCR beta sequences were found from 150 million to 200 million T cells.

PCR was performed using 60 Vbeta and 13 Jbeta primers. The method was immunoSEQ multiplex PCR; TCRdb's version includes in-frame clones alone and lacks a portion of them. The sample's table shows fewer than 110,000 clones. The germline V gene has CDR1 MNHEY and CDR2 SVGAGI. This CDR3 is built from 16 residues. J gave up 9 bases and V 2 bases, and 13 bases lay outside the gene matches. Points from the study as a whole: In an earlier analysis, about 87% or about 30%: the productive usage of most TCR beta V segments. An analysis that was carried out later associated 16,951 TCR beta sequences with HLA alleles at 0.05 false discovery rate.

This chain uses TRBV6-5 with TRBJ1-5; TRBD1 matches 7 bases. Specimen: PBMCs. The receptor was isolated from a man between 35 and 55 years old in good health and CMV-seronegative. The CDR3 spells CASSYIGQEVLWPQHF. The CDR3 region has the DNA TGTGCCAGCAGTTACATCGGACAGGAAGTTTTATGGCCCCAGCATTTT.